The present T cell receptor (beta chain) was sequenced within a study of human T cells and chemical hapten exposure. Study-level background: Across the whole study, which lasted about 6 months, patients were given diphenylcyclopropenone on the scalp once a week.

Trimming shortened V by 6 bases and J by 4 bases, and 10 bases separated the two germline ends. Per the germline V gene, CDR1 is SNHLY and CDR2 is FYNNEI. The CDR3 runs 13 residues. The sample holds a few counts of this clonotype. Time point here: pre-sensitization, week 0. Treatment here: therapeutic diphenylcyclopropenone sensitization with weekly scalp DPC. Staff drew blood before applying each patch test. TCRdb re-called the RACE reads with MiXCR, one entry per CDR3 protein. The sample shows approximately 38,000 distinct CDR3 sequences, more than 9% of them seen only once. The V gene is TRBV2, the J gene TRBJ2-1; no firm D call. This specimen was whole blood, taken in connection with sensitization to the hapten diphenylcyclopropenone (DPC). The TCR comes from a man under 40 with alopecia areata. Some clones in this sample may be carry-over from other donors' samples. In nucleotides, the CDR3 is TGTGCCAGCAGCGGGCCACTATACAATGAGCAGTTCTTC. Amino acids: CASSGPLYNEQFF.